The 30 T cell receptor beta chains reported below all come from one sample, sequenced in a study of blood T cell repertoires in COVID-19. Method: immunoSEQ multiplex PCR; TCRdb's copy keeps in-frame clones and lacks some. Of around 36,000 clones in the sample, 80% to 90% were seen once. The source material was peripheral blood. These receptors all come from a man over 45 with acute or convalescent COVID-19.

The rearrangement uses TRBV6-5 and TRBJ1-2; 7 bases map to TRBD1. The V and J ends lost 2 bases and 1 base, in that order; junction bases with no gene match: 7. Germline CDR1 MNHEY, CDR2 SVGAGI. The CDR3 covers 16 residues. Here the CDR3 reads CASSYTAGGVNYGYTF. As DNA, the CDR3 is TGTGCCAGCAGTTACACCGCAGGGGGTGTTAACTATGGCTACACCTTC.

The sample holds a few counts of this clone. The chain has TRBV7-8 and TRBJ2-7, with TRBD1 matching over 9 bases. V dropped 6 bases and J dropped 4; count of bases not matched to a gene: 10. CDR3 length: 15 residues. The germline V gene has CDR1 SGHVS and CDR2 FQNEAQ. The CDR3 sequence: CASRWGQGPSYEQYF. The CDR3 DNA reads as TGTGCCAGCAGATGGGGACAGGGACCGAGTTACGAGCAGTACTTC.

The V call is TRBV6-5, the J call TRBJ2-7, with 9 bases lining up with TRBD2. The ends lost 5 bases at V and 7 bases at J; junction bases unmatched: 9. Looked up from germline, CDR1 is MNHEY and CDR2 is SVGAGI. The CDR3 has 14 residues. CDR3 nucleotide sequence: TGTGCCAGCAGTACGGGACTAGCCGCCTCTGAGCAGTACTTC. Protein sequence: CASSTGLAASEQYF.

This chain connects TRBV9 to TRBJ1-6; D unclear. V lost 0 bases and J 7 bases, leaving 8 bases between the germline ends. The length of the CDR3 is 14 residues. Germline lookup yields CDR1 SGDLS and CDR2 YYNGEE. As DNA, the CDR3 is TGTGCCAGCAGCGTAGGGCAGGCAAATTCACCCCTCCACTTT. Its protein product is CASSVGQANSPLHF.

The V call is TRBV5-1, the J call TRBJ2-1; the match to TRBD2 covers 7 bases. The CDR3 covers 17 residues. V lost 4 bases to trimming and J lost 4 bases; unmatched junction nucleotides: 14. Germline V lookup: CDR1 SGHRS, CDR2 YFSETQ. The CDR3 DNA follows: TGCGCCAGCAGCCCCTGGATAGGGACTAATCTTTACAATGAGCAGTTCTTC. Amino acids: CASSPWIGTNLYNEQFF.

The J gene is TRBJ1-2, the V gene TRBV7-8, with D perhaps TRBD1 (5 bases). V lost 1 base, J lost 0 bases, and 9 bases lay in between. The CDR3 length is 15 residues. Germline V gene lookup returns CDR1 SGHVS and CDR2 FQNEAQ. CDR3 sequence: CASSLEGVANYGYTF. The CDR3 DNA follows: TGTGCCAGCAGCTTAGAAGGGGTAGCTAACTATGGCTACACCTTC. The whole variable domain, remainder taken from reference TRBV7-8 and TRBJ1-2, is GAGVSQSPRYKVAKRGQDVALRCDPISGHVSLFWYQQALGQGPEFLTYFQNEAQLDKSGLPSDRFFAERPEGSVSTLKIQRTQQEDSAVYLCASSLEGVANYGYTFGSGTRLTVV.

V and J are TRBV30 and TRBJ2-7, with D perhaps TRBD1 (6 bases). The germline V gene encodes CDR1 GTSNPN and CDR2 SVGIG (reference sequence). This CDR3 spans 13 amino acids. With 0 bases removed from V and 6 bases from J, the gap between germline ends came to 12 bases. The CDR3 loop reads CAWSVQTGTEQYF. Here the CDR3 DNA reads TGTGCCTGGAGTGTACAAACAGGGACCGAGCAGTACTTC.

The CDR3 DNA reads as TGTGCCAGCAGCAGGGGACAGGGGGGCCACGAGCAGTACTTC. It specifies CASSRGQGGHEQYF. This chain links TRBV3-1 (or the pseudogene TRBV3-2) with TRBJ2-7, with 11 bases matching TRBD1. The length of the CDR3 is 14 residues. Germline V gene data show CDR1 as LGHDT and CDR2 as YNNKEL (reference sequence). V lost 5 bases, J lost 5 bases, and 5 bases stayed unmatched.

The gene calls are TRBV19 and TRBJ2-7; 10 bases match TRBD1. Germline trimming cut 6 bases from V and 0 bases from J; bases unmatched to any gene: 20. This CDR3 comprises 20 residues. CDR1 LNHDA and CDR2 SQIVND come from the germline V gene (reference sequence). The CDR3 sequence: CASSPQSGGTGALYSYEQYF. CDR3 bases: TGTGCCAGTAGCCCCCAGAGTGGGGGGACAGGGGCCCTCTACTCCTACGAGCAGTACTTC.

The rearrangement links TRBV2 to TRBJ1-2; no firm D call. The length of the CDR3 is 16 residues. Trimming took off 1 base at V and 2 bases at J, with 14 bases between the two ends. CDR1 is SNHLY, CDR2 FYNNEI, per germline. In DNA form, the CDR3 reads TGTGCCAGCAGTGAAGGGGTAGGGAGAGGAAACTATGGCTACACCTTC. Translation: CASSEGVGRGNYGYTF.

The chain combines TRBV6-5 with TRBJ1-1; the D gene is possibly TRBD1 (5 bases). The V gene's germline CDR1 is MNHEY and CDR2 SVGAGI. The CDR3 extends over 13 amino acids. V was trimmed by 4 bases and J by 1 base, leaving 7 bases between them. For the CDR3, the DNA is TGTGCCAGCAGTTCCCAGGGGAACACTGAAGCTTTCTTT. Amino acid sequence: CASSSQGNTEAFF.

The chain is built from TRBV9 and TRBJ1-6; D may be TRBD1 (6 bases). V lost 0 bases and J 7 bases, leaving 14 bases between the germline ends. Per germline, CDR1 SGDLS and CDR2 YYNGEE. This CDR3 is built from 16 residues. Here the CDR3 reads CASSVAGTGRNSPLHF. The DNA of the CDR3 is TGTGCCAGCAGCGTAGCTGGTACAGGGCGGAATTCACCCCTCCACTTT. The full variable domain, rest sourced from reference TRBV9 and TRBJ1-6, is DSGVTQTPKHLITATGQRVTLRCSPRSGDLSVYWYQQSLDQGLQFLIQYYNGEERAKGNILERFSAQQFPDLHSELNLSSLELGDSALYFCASSVAGTGRNSPLHFGNGTRLTVT.

The V gene is TRBV7-9, the J gene TRBJ2-3, with D maybe TRBD1 (5 bases). The germline V gene has CDR1 SEHNR and CDR2 FQNEAQ (reference sequence). The CDR3 extends over 16 amino acids. With 1 base removed from V and 2 bases from J, the gap between germline ends came to 13 bases. The CDR3 here is CASSLVGAVHTDTQYF. CDR3 bases: TGTGCCAGCAGCTTAGTAGGGGCCGTGCACACAGATACGCAGTATTTT.

This clone was picked up one time. The chain recombines TRBV6-5 with TRBJ2-5, with 7 bases aligning to TRBD2. Germline CDR1 MNHEY, CDR2 SVGAGI. This CDR3 has 15 amino acids. Trimming cost V 0 bases and J 3 bases; bases outside gene matches: 4. CDR3 nucleotides: TGTGCCAGCAGTTACTCGAAGGCGGGGGAAGAGACCCAGTACTTC. Translated: CASSYSKAGEETQYF.

CDR3 bases: TGTGCCAGCAGAGGACAGACGACGGGGGAAAAACTGTTTTTT. Amino acid sequence: CASRGQTTGEKLFF. The chain has TRBV5-4 and TRBJ1-4; D perhaps matches TRBD1 (6 bases). Deletions cut 5 bases from V and 8 bases from J, with 16 bases between. Per the germline V gene, CDR1 is SGHNT and CDR2 is YYREEE (reference sequence). The CDR3 totals 14 residues.

This clone was detected a few times. The chain is built from TRBV5-6 and TRBJ2-2; 8 bases map to TRBD2. V trimming: 1 base; J trimming: 4 bases; junction bases outside the gene matches: 6. This CDR3 has 16 residues. CDR1 is SGHDT and CDR2 is YYEEEE in the germline V gene. CDR3 coding DNA: TGTGCCAGCAGCTTGTTTGGGGGACTAGGCACCGGGGAGCTGTTTTTT. It yields the protein CASSLFGGLGTGELFF.

The rearrangement links TRBV7-8 to TRBJ2-3, with 7 bases that match TRBD1. The CDR3 has 16 residues. J gave up 6 bases and V 5 bases, and 14 bases lay outside the gene matches. Per the germline V gene, CDR1 is SGHVS and CDR2 is FQNEAQ. This CDR3 is CASSGRWQGVPDTQYF. The CDR3 DNA reads TGTGCCAGCAGCGGTAGATGGCAGGGGGTACCCGATACGCAGTATTTT.

This chain joins TRBV7-8 and TRBJ2-7; D may be TRBD1 (5 bases). This CDR3 contains 15 residues. V shed 3 bases and J shed 0 bases, with 12 bases lying between them. CDR1 is SGHVS, CDR2 FQNEAQ, per germline. DNA of the CDR3: TGTGCCAGCAGCTTGGACAACCTAGGCTCCTACGAGCAGTACTTC. Translation gives CASSLDNLGSYEQYF.

The CDR3 DNA follows: TGTGCCAGCAGTGAATGGGAGGGCCCGGCTAATGAAAAACTGTTTTTT. Translating it yields CASSEWEGPANEKLFF. The genes are TRBV25-1 and TRBJ1-4; D is ambiguous. Trimming pared 1 base from V and 3 bases from J, leaving 12 bases between. From germline, CDR1 is MGHDK and CDR2 SYGVNS. This CDR3 spans 16 amino acids.

The CDR3 is CASVSDRGFDTEAFF. The CDR3 region has the DNA TGTGCCAGCGTATCGGACAGGGGTTTCGATACTGAAGCTTTCTTT. The J gene is TRBJ1-1, the V gene TRBV5-5, with 9 bases that match TRBD1. Trimming removed 7 bases from V and 5 bases from J; junction bases left unmatched: 12. The CDR3 covers 15 residues. CDR1 and CDR2 from the germline V gene are SGHKS and YYEKEE (reference sequence). Together with reference TRBV5-5 and TRBJ1-1, the CDR3 gives the full variable domain: DAGVTQSPTHLIKTRGQQVTLRCSPISGHKSVSWYQQVLGQGPQFIFQYYEKEERGRGNFPDRFSARQFPNYSSELNVNALLLGDSALYLCASVSDRGFDTEAFFGQGTRLTVV.

The rearrangement joins TRBV6-5 to TRBJ2-3; a weak D match, TRBD1 (6 bases). There are 15 residues in the CDR3. Trimming stripped 2 bases from V and 1 base from J, with 10 bases between. CDR1 MNHEY and CDR2 SVGAGI come from the germline V gene. The CDR3 protein is CASSYGAGGTDTQYF. The CDR3 nucleotides are TGTGCCAGCAGTTACGGGGCAGGGGGCACAGATACGCAGTATTTT.

The rearrangement links TRBV9 to TRBJ2-3; D is perhaps TRBD2 (6 bases). Trimming cost V 0 bases and J 4 bases, with 9 bases left between them. The CDR3 is made up of 14 amino acids. Germline-derived CDR1 and CDR2 are SGDLS and YYNGEE. CDR3 nucleotides: TGTGCCAGCAGCGTAGGACTAGGACCAGATACGCAGTATTTT. This gives the protein CASSVGLGPDTQYF.

The V call is TRBV6-5, the J call TRBJ2-3; 8 bases are a match to TRBD2. The J segment lost 14 bases and the V segment lost 5 bases, leaving 9 bases of the junction unmatched. This CDR3 contains 12 residues. Germline V gene sequence: CDR1 MNHEY, CDR2 SVGAGI. The CDR3 here is CASSPLAGNMYF. CDR3 DNA: TGTGCCAGCAGTCCATTAGCGGGAAATATGTATTTT.

The genes are TRBV24-1 and TRBJ1-5; D unclear. V was trimmed by 4 bases and J by 6 bases, leaving 9 bases between them. CDR1 KGHDR and CDR2 SFDVKD come from the germline V gene. The CDR3 spans 13 residues. This CDR3 is CATSEGGAQPQHF. CDR3 sequence (DNA): TGTGCCACCAGTGAGGGAGGTGCTCAGCCCCAGCATTTT.

The chain combines TRBV10-3 with TRBJ2-1, with TRBD2 as a possible D gene (7 bases). Germline V gene lookup returns CDR1 ENHRY and CDR2 SYGVKD. Trimming removed 4 bases from V and 5 bases from J, with 15 bases in between. The CDR3 length is 15 residues. CDR3 in DNA: TGTGCCATCAGTGGAGGAGGCGGGGGCCACAATGAGCAGTTCTTC. This gives the protein CAISGGGGGHNEQFF.

The chain employs TRBV7-3 and TRBJ2-3; 8 bases align to TRBD2. Germline assignment: CDR1 SGHTA and CDR2 FQGTGA. CDR3 size: 16 residues. Unmatched junction bases numbered 5, after V lost 1 base and J lost 2 bases. The CDR3 is CASSLKAGGFTDTQYF. CDR3 DNA sequence: TGTGCCAGCAGCTTAAAGGCGGGGGGTTTCACAGATACGCAGTATTTT.

The rearrangement joins TRBV6-5 to TRBJ1-2; 9 nucleotides agree with TRBD1. J lost 3 bases, V lost 4 bases, and 9 bases had no gene match. Germline CDR1 and CDR2: MNHEY and SVGAGI. The CDR3 totals 16 residues. The CDR3 protein is CASSSIPGQGDYGYTF. The CDR3 coding sequence is TGTGCCAGCAGTTCCATTCCGGGACAGGGAGACTATGGCTACACCTTC.

This clone was counted only a few times. The chain carries TRBV4-1 and TRBJ1-2; 9 nucleotides match TRBD1. This CDR3 contains 14 residues. The trim removed 4 bases at V and 5 bases at J, leaving 5 bases unmatched. Germline-derived CDR1 and CDR2 are MGHRA and YSYEKL. The CDR3 DNA sequence: TGCGCCAGCAGCCCCCCGGGACAGGGTTATGGCTACACCTTC. It translates to CASSPPGQGYGYTF.

This clone was seen only once. The CDR3 DNA follows: TGTGCCAGCAGTTACGGGCAGGTGTCTGGGGCCAACGTCCTGACTTTC. This encodes CASSYGQVSGANVLTF. The rearrangement uses TRBV6-5 and TRBJ2-6; D unresolved. Germline-derived CDR1 and CDR2 are MNHEY and SVGAGI. The length of the CDR3 is 16 residues. Between the trimmed V and J ends, which lost 2 bases and 1 base, there was a span of 9 bases.

The chain joins TRBV27 to TRBJ1-1, with a weak D call TRBD1 (5 bases). In germline, CDR1 is MNHEY, CDR2 SMNVEV (reference sequence). The V and J ends lost 5 bases and 6 bases respectively, with 10 bases between them. This CDR3 is built from 12 residues. The CDR3 is CASSGAAAEAFF. CDR3 coding DNA: TGTGCCAGCAGTGGGGCGGCCGCTGAAGCTTTCTTT.